This T cell receptor beta chain was captured by sequencing in a study of T-cell memory formation after mild COVID-19. TCRdb reprocessed the 5' RACE reads via MiXCR and lists one record per CDR3 protein. Of 150,000 to 200,000 distinct CDR3 sequences listed, 9.5% to 13% are singletons. In its sample, this clonotype was seen many times. At one end, the junction sequence differs from germline, possibly due to a read error. Germline CDR1 reads LGHNA; CDR2 reads YSLEER. CDR3 length: 17 residues. What was sequenced was PBMCs or a T cell subset sorted from them (not recorded which). The rearrangement uses TRBV4-3 and TRBJ2-1, with D possibly matching TRBD2 (7 bases). The source is a man aged 18 to 29 who had mild COVID-19 (a few samples of this study predate the infection). Cell type and time point are not known. The chain's CDR3 is CASSQDARGGGPNGQFF. The DNA for the CDR3 is TGCGCCAGCAGCCAAGATGCCCGTGGCGGGGGCCCTAATGGGCAGTTCTTC.